This is a list of T cell receptor beta chains from one sample in a study of a mutant IDH1 vaccine in newly diagnosed glioma. Data came from immunoSEQ multiplex PCR; TCRdb stores just in-frame clones and leaves some out. The sample holds 32,000 or so clones; roughly 87% are singletons and the top ten take 2.5% to 3.5%. Antigen specificity for these receptors is unknown. The sample here was peripheral blood mononuclear cells (PBMCs), taken from a glioma patient whose treatment included an IDH1 peptide vaccine. The receptors were gathered from a woman aged 40 to 49 with glioma. Some clones in this sample may be carry-over from other donors' samples. Both conserved end residues are trimmed from each CDR3.

>TRBJ1-6|TRBV28
ASSPARHVQSPLH
>TRBJ1-4|TRBV7-3
ASSLTGHPNEKLF
>TRBJ2-3|TRBV9
ASSVVPVGTDTQY
>TRBJ1-6|TRBV15
ATSLNANPPLH
>TRBJ1-2|TRBV27
ASSTTSMNQGWRHYGYT
>TRBJ2-5|TRBV4-3
ASSQDVGGGYTY
>TRBJ2-3|TRBV4-3
ASSQDWADTQY
>TRBJ1-3|TRBV5-6
ASSLSFGNTIY
>TRBJ1-2|TRBV5-5
ASSPRYGVGLYT
>TRBJ2-7|TRBV7-9
ASSSSSPGQGIIYEQY
>TRBJ2-5|TRBV10-3
ASKRLADQETQY
>TRBJ1-5|TRBV6-1
ASAIRARNQPQH
>TRBJ2-1|TRBV6-6
ASAGGPYNEQF
>TRBJ2-3|TRBV28
ASSLVLAGGPRGDTQY
>TRBJ2-1|TRBV21-1
ASSVTSAGGYNEQF
>TRBJ2-2|TRBV29-1
SVVVAGGTGELF
>TRBJ2-3|TRBV28
ASCPTSGVADTQY
>TRBJ2-7|TRBV27
ASSLSSGIIYEQY
>TRBJ2-3|TRBV5-6
ASSLRGPDTQY
>TRBJ2-3|TRBV6-5
ASSNRVSTQY
>TRBJ2-7|TRBV9
ASSEGGHEQY
>TRBJ1-6|TRBV7-8
ASSLTGGTSPLH
>TRBJ1-2|TRBV9
ASSVVETREGGYT
>TRBJ1-1|TRBV7-2
ASSLSQVVGEAF
>TRBJ2-7|TRBV4-1
ASSQDTGIYEQY
>TRBJ1-2|TRBV4-2
ASSQDRVPIYGYT
>TRBJ2-7|TRBV9
ASSVGQGTLYEQY
>TRBJ1-2|TRBV6-4
ASSPGQLNYGYT
>TRBJ2-3|TRBV19
ASSIGVGLAGTHTDTQY
>TRBJ2-1|TRBV7-9
ASSQGGPGGYEQF
>TRBJ1-6|TRBV18
ASSPRKTGSDSPLH
>TRBJ1-5|TRBV9
ASSQGVGQPQH
>TRBJ2-3|TRBV27
ASSLRTSLTWDTQY
>TRBJ2-6|TRBV4-3
ASSSARGTGANVLT
>TRBJ2-2|TRBV28
ASSLGLAVDTGELF
>TRBJ1-1|TRBV28
ASSPGSRPF
>TRBJ1-1|TRBV7-9
ASSLWEAAF
>TRBJ1-2|TRBV6-6
ASSQAGGYT
>TRBJ1-1|TRBV5-1
ASSRSGTANTEAF